This TCR beta chain was sequenced in a study of shared clonotypes between healthy human individuals. Study results and caveats: Several donors had roughly 5% of their naive CD4 clonotypes in common. Among non-shared clonotypes, generation probabilities were lower than among those shared by all four donors.

CD45RO-negative, CCR7-selected cells formed the naive CD8 fraction, which excluded terminally differentiated effector memory CD45RA+ cells. Every donor was a Caucasian adult from Nashville, Tennessee. Template for every sorted-subset replicate PCR totaled about 0.2 ug DNA, 25,000 to 35,000 T cell genomes. The method was immunoSEQ multiplex PCR; TCRdb's version includes in-frame clones alone and lacks a portion of them. Altogether 1.5 million to 2.5 million clones are present, about 95% being singletons, with the ten largest covering around 1.2%. The CDR3 extends over 15 amino acids. Trimming removed 2 bases from V and 0 bases from J, with 9 bases in between. The germline CDR1 and CDR2 sequences are SGHNT and YYREEE (reference sequence). Details on this clone: Its antigen is currently unknown. Other DNA sequences in the sample encode the same CDR3.

The sequencing input was naive CD8+ T cells sorted from blood. The receptor was derived from a man aged 18 to 35 in good health. This chain uses TRBV5-4 with TRBJ1-3, with D possibly being TRBD1 (5 bases). The CDR3 region has the DNA TGTGCCAGCAGCTTAGACAGTAACTCTGGAAACACCATATATTTT. Translated: CASSLDSNSGNTIYF.